The subject of this entry is one T cell receptor (beta chain). The sample originates from a study of blood T cell repertoires in COVID-19. Enrolment of Seattle patients took place during active infection, and they were followed longitudinally. This table comes from immunoSEQ multiplex PCR, and its TCRdb copy is limited to in-frame clones, with some not included. There are approximately 97,000 clones in the sample; around 90% occur only once, and 2.1% lies in the top ten. This clonotype was sampled from a man aged 50 to 59 with COVID-19, enrolled during active disease. Specimen: peripheral blood.

The CDR3 protein is CASSQITGRGNTEAFF. CDR3 bases: TGTGCCAGCAGCCAAATAACAGGGAGAGGGAACACTGAAGCTTTCTTT. The chain recombines TRBV9 with TRBJ1-1, with a weak D call TRBD1 (6 bases). Looked up from germline, CDR1 is SGDLS and CDR2 is YYNGEE. The CDR3 totals 16 residues. V was clipped by 4 bases and J by 1 base, with 17 bases between them.